This is a list of T cell receptor beta chains from one sample in a study of cytomegalovirus exposure and HLA in healthy donors. Using immunoSEQ multiplex PCR, the repertoire was profiled, and TCRdb retains in-frame clones only, with some absent. The profile shows about 120,000 clones, 88% of them singletons. Sequencing was done on a sample of PBMCs. The receptors were sampled from a woman in her late teens or twenties in good health and CMV-seropositive. Both conserved end residues are part of each CDR3. The D gene is left open where the match is weak. Only part of the rows carry a size: once, few, many, or a class if the clone is expanded.

>TRBD1|NA|TRBJ1-2|TRBV4-1
TGCGCCAGCAGCCACCCGACAGGGGCCCCCTATGGCTACACCTTC
CASSHPTGAPYGYTF
>NA|few|TRBJ2-7|TRBV2
TGTGCCAGCTCCCTGCGCCGAGTTTCCTACGAGCAGTACTTC
CASSLRRVSYEQYF
>NA|NA|TRBJ2-7|TRBV10-2
TGCGCCAGCAGTGAGTCGGTGCTAGGTTCAAGGGGGAACGAGCAGTACTTC
CASSESVLGSRGNEQYF
>NA|NA|TRBJ1-2|TRBV5-6
TGTGCCAGCAGCTCTTTTCCAGCTAACTATGGCTACACCTTC
CASSSFPANYGYTF
>TRBD2|NA|TRBJ2-3|TRBV27
TGTGCCAGCATTGGTAGCGGGAGGGCAGATACGCAGTATTTT
CASIGSGRADTQYF
>NA|NA|TRBJ2-7|TRBV18
TGTGCCAGCTCACCACTGCCAGACAACGAGCAGTACTTC
CASSPLPDNEQYF
>TRBD2|NA|TRBJ2-2|TRBV27
TGTGCCAGCAGATCCCCCGCCAAGCGGGGGCCGAACACCGGGGAGCTGTTTTTT
CASRSPAKRGPNTGELFF
>TRBD1|NA|TRBJ1-1|TRBV11-2
TGTGCCAGCAGCTTTTCTAGGGGGCCCTTGGTCACTGAAGCTTTCTTT
CASSFSRGPLVTEAFF
>TRBD1|NA|TRBJ1-2|TRBV30
TGTGCCTGGGACAGGGCTAACTATGGCTACACCTTC
CAWDRANYGYTF
>NA|NA|TRBJ2-7|TRBV29-1
TGCAGCGCCCTGGGGGCAGGGAAGTCAGGGCAGTACTTC
CSALGAGKSGQYF
>NA|NA|TRBJ1-2|TRBV9
TGTGCCAGCAGGGGAGGGGTCGCTAACTATGGCTACACCTTC
CASRGGVANYGYTF
>TRBD2|NA|TRBJ2-5|TRBV5-6
TGTGCCAGCAGCTTGCTGGGGGGGGGTAAAGAGACCCAGTACTTC
CASSLLGGGKETQYF
>NA|NA|TRBJ2-1|TRBV7-6
TGTGCCAGCAGCTTAGCTGAGAGATCACCAACCTACAATGAGCAGTTCTTC
CASSLAERSPTYNEQFF
>TRBD1|NA|TRBJ1-2|TRBV7-3
TGTGCCAGCAGCCCGGGACAGGCCAACTATGGCTACACCTTC
CASSPGQANYGYTF
>NA|NA|TRBJ1-4|TRBV15
TGTGCCACCAGCACCAGACAATCACCCAATGAAAAACTGTTTTTT
CATSTRQSPNEKLFF
>TRBD2|NA|TRBJ2-3|TRBV5-1
TGCGCCAGCAGCTTCGGACTAGCGGGAGGGGGGGCAGATACGCAGTATTTT
CASSFGLAGGGADTQYF
>NA|NA|TRBJ1-5|TRBV28
TGTGCCAGCAGCCCTACCGGGATCCTGTGGAGCAATCAGCCCCAGCATTTT
CASSPTGILWSNQPQHF
>TRBD1|NA|TRBJ1-2|TRBV28
TGTGCCAGCAGTATGGGACAGGCCTATGGCTACACCTTC
CASSMGQAYGYTF
>NA|NA|TRBJ1-2|TRBV9
TGTGCCAGCAGCGTAGCTCAGGGCGAGGACTATGGCTACACCTTC
CASSVAQGEDYGYTF
>TRBD2|NA|TRBJ2-7|TRBV4-3
TGCGCCAGCAGGAAGACTAGCGGGACTGGACTATACGAGCAGTACTTC
CASRKTSGTGLYEQYF
>TRBD1|NA|TRBJ1-4|TRBV28
TGTGCCACCTGGGACAGGAAGTCAACTAATGAAAAACTGTTTTTT
CATWDRKSTNEKLFF
>NA|once|TRBJ2-7|TRBV7-8
TGTGCCAGCAGCTTCCCGGAGTACGAGCAGTACTTC
CASSFPEYEQYF
>TRBD2|NA|TRBJ2-1|TRBV11-2
TGTGCCAGCAGCCGAAGGACTAGCGGGGGGATCTCCTACAATGAGCAGTTCTTC
CASSRRTSGGISYNEQFF
>NA|NA|TRBJ2-7|TRBV6-5
TGTGCCAGCAGTTACCGGGGGAAGGGCGAGCAGTACTTC
CASSYRGKGEQYF
>NA|NA|TRBJ1-1|TRBV6-5
TGTGCCAGCAACAACCCGGGGGAGGATGCACTCGAAGCTTTCTTT
CASNNPGEDALEAFF
>NA|NA|TRBJ1-2|TRBV19
TGTGCCAGTACCCTTGGACAGAACGGCTACACCTTC
CASTLGQNGYTF
>NA|NA|TRBJ1-2|TRBV25-1
TGTGCCAGCAGTGAATGGGAGGATGGCGGCTACACCTTC
CASSEWEDGGYTF
>NA|NA|TRBJ1-5|TRBV4-3
TGCGCCAGCAGCCGAACGGTTAGCAATCAGCCCCAGCATTTT
CASSRTVSNQPQHF
>TRBD1|NA|TRBJ1-3|TRBV7-2
TGTGCCAGCAGTCTCGGGACAGGGAGCTCTGGAAACACCATATATTTT
CASSLGTGSSGNTIYF
>NA|NA|TRBJ2-3|TRBV5-6
TGTGCCAGCAGCTTGGCCTATACAGGGAGCACAGATACGCAGTATTTT
CASSLAYTGSTDTQYF
>NA|NA|TRBJ1-2|TRBV7-2
TGTGCCAGCGGGGCCGGTGGACAGCGCTATGGCTACACCTTC
CASGAGGQRYGYTF